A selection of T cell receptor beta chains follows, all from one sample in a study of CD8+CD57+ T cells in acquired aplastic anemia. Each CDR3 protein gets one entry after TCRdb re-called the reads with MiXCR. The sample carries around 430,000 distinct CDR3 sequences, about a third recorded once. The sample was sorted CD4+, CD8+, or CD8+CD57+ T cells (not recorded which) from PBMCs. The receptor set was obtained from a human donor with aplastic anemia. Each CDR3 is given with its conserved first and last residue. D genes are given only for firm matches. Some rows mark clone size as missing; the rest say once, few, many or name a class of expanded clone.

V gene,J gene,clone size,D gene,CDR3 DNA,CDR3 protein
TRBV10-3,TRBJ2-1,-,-,TGTGCCAGCAGTGACCCTTGGGCTAGCAGTAATGAGCAGTTCTTC,CASSDPWASSNEQFF
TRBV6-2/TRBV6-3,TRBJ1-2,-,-,TGTGCCAGCAGTACCGGGGCTCATCACTTTAGCTACACCTTC,CASSTGAHHFSYTF
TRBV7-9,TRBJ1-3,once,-,TGTGCCAGCAGCCTAGGCCGGAACTCTGGAAACACCATATATTTT,CASSLGRNSGNTIYF
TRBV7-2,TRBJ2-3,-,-,TGTGCCAGCAGTGTTTTACGCGTCACAGATACGCAGTATTTT,CASSVLRVTDTQYF
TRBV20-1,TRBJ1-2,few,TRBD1,TGCAGTGCTACAGGGGGCCGCTCAGTCTATGGCTACACCTTC,CSATGGRSVYGYTF
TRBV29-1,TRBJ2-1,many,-,TGCAGCGTTGACCCGGGGAACAATGAGCAGTTCTTC,CSVDPGNNEQFF
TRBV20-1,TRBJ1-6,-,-,TGCAGTGCTAGGGTTCGTGGGGGCTATAATTCACCCCTCCACTTT,CSARVRGGYNSPLHF
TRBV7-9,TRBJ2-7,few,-,TGTGCCAGCAGCTTAGTTACTCGGGGATACGAGCAGTACTTC,CASSLVTRGYEQYF
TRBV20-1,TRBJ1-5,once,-,TGCAATGCTAGTAAACAGCGGAATCAGCCCCAGCATTTT,CNASKQRNQPQHF
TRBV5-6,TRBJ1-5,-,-,TGTGCCAGCGGCCTGGTGGCGGACAATCAGCCCCAGCATTTT,CASGLVADNQPQHF
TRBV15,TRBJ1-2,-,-,TGTGCCACCAGCTTGGACACCGCCCATGGCTACACCTTT,CATSLDTAHGYTF
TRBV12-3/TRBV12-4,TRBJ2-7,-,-,TGTGCCAGCAGTCACAGGGCGAGCTACGAGCAGTACTTC,CASSHRASYEQYF
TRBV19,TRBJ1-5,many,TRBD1,TGTGCCACAAAAGTTAGTCGGACAGGGGGCAATCAGCCCCAGCATTTT,CATKVSRTGGNQPQHF
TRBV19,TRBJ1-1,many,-,TGTGCCAGTAGTATACCCGGATACACTGAAGCTTTCTTT,CASSIPGYTEAFF
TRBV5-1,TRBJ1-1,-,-,TGCGCCAGCAGCCAGCAGAGTCAGGGCACTGAAGCTTCCTTT,CASSQQSQGTEASF
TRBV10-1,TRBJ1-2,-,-,TGTGCCAGCAGTGAAAAAATCGGCGGGGGAGACTATGGCTACACCTTC,CASSEKIGGGDYGYTF
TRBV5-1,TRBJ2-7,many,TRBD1,TGCGCCAGCAGATATCCCACCGCAGGGGGCGGCGAGCAGTACTTC,CASRYPTAGGGEQYF
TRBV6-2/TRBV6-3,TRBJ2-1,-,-,TGTGCCAGCAGTAACCCGACAGTAAGCTCCTACAATGAGCAGTTCTTC,CASSNPTVSSYNEQFF
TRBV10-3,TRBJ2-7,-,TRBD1,TGTGCCAGCAGGAGAACAGGGGTGACCTACGAGCAGTACTTC,CASRRTGVTYEQYF
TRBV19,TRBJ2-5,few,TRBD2,TGTGCCAGTAGTATAGACCGTAGCGGGGACGACCAAGAGACCCAGTACTTC,CASSIDRSGDDQETQYF
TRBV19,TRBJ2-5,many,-,TGTGCCAGTACCGATACGGGCGGCGAGACCCAGTACTTC,CASTDTGGETQYF
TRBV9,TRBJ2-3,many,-,TGTGCCAGCAGCGGATTAGCGGACAGCACAGATACGCAGTATTTT,CASSGLADSTDTQYF
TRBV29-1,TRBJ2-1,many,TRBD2,TGCAGCGTTGGAGTTAGCGGGAGTTACAATGAGCAGTTCTTC,CSVGVSGSYNEQFF
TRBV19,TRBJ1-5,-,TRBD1,TGTGCCTGGAGTGGGGACAGGGGATCAGGGAGCAATCAGCCCCAGCATTTT,CAWSGDRGSGSNQPQHF
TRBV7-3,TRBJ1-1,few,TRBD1,TGTGCCAGCAGCTCTGACAGGGTTGCTGAAGCTTTCTTT,CASSSDRVAEAFF
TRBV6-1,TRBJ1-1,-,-,TGTGCCAGCAGTGAACGGACCGGAGGGAACACTGAAGCTTTCTTT,CASSERTGGNTEAFF
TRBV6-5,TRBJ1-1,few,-,TGTGCCAGCAGTTACGGGCACGCAACTGAAGCTTTCTTT,CASSYGHATEAFF
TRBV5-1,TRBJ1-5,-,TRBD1,TGCGCCAGCAGCCAAGACGGACAGGCGCGCGGACCCCAGCATTTT,CASSQDGQARGPQHF
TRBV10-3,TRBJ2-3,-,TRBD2,TGTGCCAGCAGTCGTCCGGGACTAGCGAGAGATACGCAGTATTTT,CASSRPGLARDTQYF
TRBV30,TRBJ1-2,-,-,TGTGCCTTGGGCCCCGGGACAACTTATGGCTACACCTTC,CALGPGTTYGYTF
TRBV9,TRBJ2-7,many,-,TGTGCCAGCAGCGGCGGGGGCAGCTCCTACGAGCAGTACTTC,CASSGGGSSYEQYF
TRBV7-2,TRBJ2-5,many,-,TGTGCCAGCAGCTTACACGAACAAGAGACCCAGTACTTC,CASSLHEQETQYF
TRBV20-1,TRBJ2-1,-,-,TGCAGTGCTAGAGATGAACGGATGAGCTCCTACAATGAGCAGTTCTTC,CSARDERMSSYNEQFF
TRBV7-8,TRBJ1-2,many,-,TGTGCCAGCAGCTTGAGAGTCACGACACGTTCTGGCTACACCTTC,CASSLRVTTRSGYTF
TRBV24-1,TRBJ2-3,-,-,TGTGCCACCAGTGACCCACTTCGCTCTAGCACAGATACGCAGTATTTT,CATSDPLRSSTDTQYF
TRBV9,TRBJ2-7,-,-,TGTGCCAGCAGCGTAGGATGGGTCTTGGGCGAGCAGTACTTC,CASSVGWVLGEQYF
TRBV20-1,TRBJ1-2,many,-,TGCAGTGCCGCTCAGGGTGTTGATGGCTACACCTTC,CSAAQGVDGYTF
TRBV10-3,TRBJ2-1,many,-,TGTGCCATCAGCCAGACGATTTACAATGAGCAGTTCTTC,CAISQTIYNEQFF
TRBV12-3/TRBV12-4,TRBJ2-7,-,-,TGTGCCAGCAGCCTAGACAGGAGCTCCCACGAGCAGTACTTC,CASSLDRSSHEQYF
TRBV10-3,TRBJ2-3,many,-,TGTGCCATCAAGGAGGGCCACCCAGATACGCAGTATTTT,CAIKEGHPDTQYF
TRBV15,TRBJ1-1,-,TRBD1,TGTGCCACCAGCCGGGACAGGGGTGGTCCTGAAGCTTTCTTT,CATSRDRGGPEAFF
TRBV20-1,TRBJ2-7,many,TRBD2,TGCAGTGCTAGGCTTACTAGCGGAGGGGTCGAGCAGTACTTC,CSARLTSGGVEQYF
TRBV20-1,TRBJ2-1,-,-,TGCAGTGCTAGAGATGTCCTTCGCCCCTGGGATGAGCAGTTCTTC,CSARDVLRPWDEQFF
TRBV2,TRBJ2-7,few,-,TGTGCCACCGGTGGGCCTCGGTCCTACGAGCAGTACTTC,CATGGPRSYEQYF
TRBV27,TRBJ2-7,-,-,TGTGCCAGCAGTTTATCTGGCAGGGGATACGAGCAGTACTTC,CASSLSGRGYEQYF
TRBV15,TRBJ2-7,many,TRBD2,TGTGCCACCTCAAGCGGGAGAGTCCTCGAGCAGTACTTC,CATSSGRVLEQYF
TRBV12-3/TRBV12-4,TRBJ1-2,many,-,TGTGCCAGCAGTTTGGGACACCCCTATGGCTACACCTTC,CASSLGHPYGYTF
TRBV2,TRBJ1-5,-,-,TGTGCCAGCTGTCTCAGGGGATTGGGGGATCAGCCCCAGCATTTT,CASCLRGLGDQPQHF
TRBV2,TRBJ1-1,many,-,TGTGCCAGCAGTGAAGCGCTTGTCGCACTCAGGGGGAACACTGAAGCTTTCTTT,CASSEALVALRGNTEAFF
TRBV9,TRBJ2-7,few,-,TGTGCCAGCAGATCAACTAGCTACGAGCAGTACTTC,CASRSTSYEQYF
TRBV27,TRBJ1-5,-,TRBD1,TGTGCCAGCAGTGCCTTTGGGACAGCGGAAAGCAATCAGCCCCAGCATTTT,CASSAFGTAESNQPQHF
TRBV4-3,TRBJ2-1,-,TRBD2,TGCGCCAGCAGCCCGGGAGGTAGCGGCTACAATGAGCAGTTCTTC,CASSPGGSGYNEQFF